The sequence of this T cell receptor beta chain was determined in a study of early T cells in non-severe SARS-CoV-2 infection. As part of library construction, unique molecular identifiers were attached to individual cDNA molecules. In TCRdb, the 5' RACE reads were re-called with MiXCR into one record per CDR3 protein. This table holds around 40,000 distinct CDR3 sequences, about a tenth found once. Looked up from germline, CDR1 is DFQATT and CDR2 is SNEGSKA (reference sequence). CDR3 size: 13 residues. With 4 bases removed from V and 4 bases from J, the gap between germline ends came to 11 bases. The chain joins TRBV20-1 to TRBJ2-1; D gene uncertain. This TCR derives from an adult who was a healthcare worker with PCR-confirmed SARS-CoV-2 infection or an uninfected control (not recorded which). The source material was whole blood. The CDR3 coding sequence is TGCAGTGCTATCGACCAGGTTTACAATGAGCAGTTCTTC. It encodes CSAIDQVYNEQFF.